The following is a TCR beta chain sequence with its context. Its antigen is unknown. These data originate in a study of graft-versus-host responses after intestinal transplantation. Study-wide background: The whole recipient group had anti-thymocyte globulin induction followed by tacrolimus and steroids for about three years. General study points: HvG clone declines early post-transplant were associated with peak circulating GvH levels. High graft-versus-host to host-versus-graft clonal ratios were found in allografts of patients who had graft-donor T cell macrochimerism.

V shed 7 bases, J shed 8 bases, and the junction held 10 bases outside the gene matches. This CDR3 comprises 14 residues. Germline CDR1 is LNHDA and CDR2 is SQIVND (reference sequence). Data came from immunoSEQ multiplex PCR; TCRdb stores just in-frame clones and leaves some out. This sample has tens of thousands of clones; 85% to 95% occur once, and the top ten carry approximately 2%. The sequence was collected from a human donor who received an intestinal transplant. This chain uses TRBV19 with TRBJ1-3, with TRBD1 identical over 8 bases. Sequences were derived from unstimulated CD8+ T cells sorted from spleen or lymph node cells, sampled before intestinal transplant. The DNA for the CDR3 is TGTGCCAGTAACGACAGGGGAGTCGGGGACACCATATATTTT. Translating gives CASNDRGVGDTIYF.